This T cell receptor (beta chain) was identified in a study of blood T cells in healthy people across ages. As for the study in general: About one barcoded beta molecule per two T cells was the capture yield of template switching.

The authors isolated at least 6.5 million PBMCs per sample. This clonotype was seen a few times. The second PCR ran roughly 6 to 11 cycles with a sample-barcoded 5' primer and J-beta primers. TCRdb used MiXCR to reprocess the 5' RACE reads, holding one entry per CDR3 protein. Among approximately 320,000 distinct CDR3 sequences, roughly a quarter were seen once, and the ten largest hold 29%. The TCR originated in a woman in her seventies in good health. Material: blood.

The CDR3 DNA follows: TGTGCCAGCAGCCAAGGGACCGAGCAGTTCTTC. As protein: CASSQGTEQFF. The chain links TRBV4-2 to TRBJ2-5; D is uncertain. TRBJ2-1 explains the end of the DNA better; the J call may be wrong. The germline V gene encodes CDR1 LGHNA and CDR2 YNFKEQ. This CDR3 contains 11 residues.